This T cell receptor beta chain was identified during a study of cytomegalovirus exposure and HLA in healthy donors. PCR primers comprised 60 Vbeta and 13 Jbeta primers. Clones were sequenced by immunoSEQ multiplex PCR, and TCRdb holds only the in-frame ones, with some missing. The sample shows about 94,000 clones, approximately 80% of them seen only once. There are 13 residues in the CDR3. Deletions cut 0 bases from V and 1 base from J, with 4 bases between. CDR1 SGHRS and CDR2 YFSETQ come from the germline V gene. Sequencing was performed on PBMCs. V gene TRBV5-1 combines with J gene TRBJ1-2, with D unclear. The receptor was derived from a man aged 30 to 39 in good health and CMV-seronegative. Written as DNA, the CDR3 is TGCGCCAGCAGCTTGGACAGTAACTATGGCTACACCTTC. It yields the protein CASSLDSNYGYTF.